These T cell receptor beta chains were read from a single sample in a study of CD8+ T cells in alopecia areata. Generated by immunoSEQ multiplex PCR, the TCRdb table keeps only in-frame clones and is missing some. Here the sample spans over 200,000 clones, around 62% being singletons. This sample comprised CD4+ T cells sorted from blood, obtained at week 0. Source of these receptors: a human donor with alopecia areata. CDR3s include the opening cysteine and the closing phenylalanine or tryptophan. A D gene is named only where the DNA matches it firmly. Clone size appears in some rows only: once, few, many, or a class for an expanded clone.

cdr3_aa,cdr3_nt,j_call,v_call,clone_size,d_call
CAWNHPGINQPQHF,TGTGCCTGGAATCATCCAGGGATCAATCAGCCCCAGCATTTT,TRBJ1-5,TRBV30,NA,NA
CASSLGIMTEQYF,TGTGCCAGCAGTTTAGGGATCATGACCGAGCAGTACTTC,TRBJ2-7,TRBV27,NA,NA
CSVSEQGAITYEQYF,TGCAGCGTTTCGGAGCAGGGGGCCATTACCTACGAGCAGTACTTC,TRBJ2-7,TRBV29-1,NA,TRBD1
CASSQDGPTNTDTQYF,TGCGCCAGCAGCCAAGATGGACCGACGAACACAGATACGCAGTATTTT,TRBJ2-3,TRBV4-1,few,NA
CASSLSRVEQYF,TGTGCCAGCAGCTTATCACGAGTCGAGCAGTACTTC,TRBJ2-7,TRBV7-2,NA,NA
CAWNSGGAYEQYF,TGTGCCTGGAATAGCGGGGGGGCCTACGAGCAGTACTTC,TRBJ2-7,TRBV30,NA,TRBD2
CASGLTRDRDTDTQYF,TGTGCTAGTGGTTTGACCCGGGACAGGGACACAGATACGCAGTATTTT,TRBJ2-3,TRBV12-5,once,TRBD1
CATSRDQGVGAGANVLTF,TGTGCCACCAGCAGAGATCAGGGGGTAGGCGCTGGGGCCAACGTCCTGACTTTC,TRBJ2-6,TRBV15,NA,TRBD1
CASSQGLRGTSGSRYEQYF,TGCGCCAGCAGCCAAGGACTCCGCGGGACTAGCGGGAGTAGGTACGAGCAGTACTTC,TRBJ2-7,TRBV4-1,NA,TRBD2
CASSLEAIYEQYF,TGCGCCAGCAGCTTGGAGGCAATTTACGAGCAGTACTTC,TRBJ2-7,TRBV5-1,NA,NA
CASSHGNGYTF,TGCGCCAGCAGTCATGGGAATGGCTACACCTTC,TRBJ1-2,TRBV23-1,few,NA
CAWSVGGPGTDTQYF,TGTGCCTGGAGTGTAGGCGGGCCCGGCACAGATACGCAGTATTTT,TRBJ2-3,TRBV30,NA,NA
CASSTTGGKSYEQYF,TGTGCCAGTAGTACTACAGGGGGAAAGTCCTACGAGCAGTACTTC,TRBJ2-7,TRBV19,NA,TRBD1
CASSSQPGQTYEQYF,TGTGCCAGCAGCTCCCAACCGGGACAGACCTACGAGCAGTACTTC,TRBJ2-7,TRBV7-2,few,TRBD1
CASSLVKWSGTFGGANVLTF,TGTGCCAGCAGCTTAGTTAAGTGGTCAGGGACTTTTGGTGGGGCCAACGTCCTGACTTTC,TRBJ2-6,TRBV7-8,NA,NA
CASSYNKNTEAFF,TGTGCCAGCAGTTACAATAAGAACACTGAAGCTTTCTTT,TRBJ1-1,TRBV6-5,NA,NA
CASSLHRVSGNTIYF,TGTGCCAGCAGCTTACACAGGGTCTCTGGAAACACCATATATTTT,TRBJ1-3,TRBV11-2,NA,NA
CASSQGRDRGELFF,TGTGCCAGCAGTCAAGGACGCGATCGCGGGGAGCTGTTTTTT,TRBJ2-2,TRBV7-6,NA,NA
CSVGQGAGSPLHF,TGCAGCGTGGGGCAGGGGGCAGGTTCACCCCTCCACTTT,TRBJ1-6,TRBV29-1,NA,TRBD1
CAWHLRANTEAFF,TGTGCCTGGCACCTCAGGGCGAACACTGAAGCTTTCTTT,TRBJ1-1,TRBV30,NA,NA
CASRWAEAAYNEQFF,TGCGCCAGCAGGTGGGCGGAGGCGGCCTACAATGAGCAGTTCTTC,TRBJ2-1,TRBV5-1,few,NA
CASKARGSSYEQYF,TGTGCCAGCAAGGCGAGGGGAAGCTCCTACGAGCAGTACTTC,TRBJ2-7,TRBV5-6,few,NA
CASSYQISSGANVLTF,TGTGCCAGCAGCTACCAGATTAGCTCTGGGGCCAACGTCCTGACTTTC,TRBJ2-6,TRBV5-6,NA,NA
CASSLGQTNTEAFF,TGCGCCAGCAGCTTGGGTCAAACGAACACTGAAGCTTTCTTT,TRBJ1-1,TRBV5-1,NA,NA
CACSTGSSYNSPLHF,TGTGCCTGTTCGACAGGAAGCTCCTATAATTCACCCCTCCACTTT,TRBJ1-6,TRBV30,NA,NA
CASSQARETQYF,TGTGCCAGCAGCCAAGCCAGAGAGACCCAGTACTTC,TRBJ2-5,TRBV14,NA,NA
CASAEGGDGYTF,TGTGCCAGCGCAGAGGGGGGAGATGGCTACACCTTC,TRBJ1-2,TRBV9,NA,NA
CASSPGTGTYGYTF,TGTGCCAGCAGCCCCGGGACAGGGACCTATGGCTACACCTTC,TRBJ1-2,TRBV7-9,NA,TRBD1
CAWSGTGELFF,TGTGCCTGGAGTGGAACCGGGGAGCTGTTTTTT,TRBJ2-2,TRBV30,few,NA
CSARGFQNIQYF,TGCAGCGCACGGGGGTTCCAAAACATTCAGTACTTC,TRBJ2-4,TRBV29-1,NA,NA
CASSDAQGAGETQYF,TGTGCCAGCAGTGACGCCCAGGGGGCTGGGGAGACCCAGTACTTC,TRBJ2-5,TRBV6-1,NA,TRBD1
CASSEGTKNIQYF,TGTGCCAGCAGTGAAGGGACAAAAAACATTCAGTACTTC,TRBJ2-4,TRBV2,NA,NA
CASSSTDTASGEQYF,TGTGCCAGCAGTTCCACCGACACAGCATCGGGAGAGCAGTACTTC,TRBJ2-7,TRBV28,NA,NA
CASSSLGAANYGYTF,TGTGCCAGCAGCTCATTGGGGGCAGCCAACTATGGCTACACCTTC,TRBJ1-2,TRBV7-8,NA,NA
CASSPEETQYF,TGTGCCAGCTCACCAGAGGAGACCCAGTACTTC,TRBJ2-5,TRBV18,NA,NA
CASSHGQGRTEAFF,TGTGCCAGCAGCCACGGACAGGGGAGAACTGAAGCTTTCTTT,TRBJ1-1,TRBV7-2,NA,TRBD1
CASSSLYQNTEAFF,TGTGCCAGTAGTAGTCTATATCAAAACACTGAAGCTTTCTTT,TRBJ1-1,TRBV19,few,NA
CASRTPTDRNYGYTF,TGTGCCAGCAGAACCCCCACTGACAGGAACTATGGCTACACCTTC,TRBJ1-2,TRBV28,once,NA
CAWSVQGNEQYF,TGTGCCTGGAGTGTTCAGGGGAACGAGCAGTACTTC,TRBJ2-7,TRBV30,NA,NA
CSVDAVGQGGNYGYTF,TGCAGCGTTGATGCGGTGGGGCAGGGAGGTAACTATGGCTACACCTTC,TRBJ1-2,TRBV29-1,NA,NA